One and the same sample provided the 30 T cell receptor beta chains below, sequenced in a study of chemoradiotherapy in HPV16-positive cancers. Assay used: immunoSEQ multiplex PCR; TCRdb lists only in-frame clones, some missing. The sample yields about 12,000 clones, around 80% seen once. The specimen was collected from a patient who underwent chemoradiotherapy. The receptors derive from a human donor with HPV-associated anogenital cancer.

This chain links TRBV9 with TRBJ2-3; 7 bases agree with TRBD2. With V trimmed by 3 bases and J by 5 bases, 9 bases remained unmatched. CDR3 size: 15 residues. Germline CDR1 SGDLS, CDR2 YYNGEE. Here the CDR3 reads CASSEAGTALDTQYF. CDR3 in DNA: TGTGCCAGCAGCGAAGCGGGGACCGCGTTAGATACGCAGTATTTT.

This chain uses TRBV30 with TRBJ2-1, with TRBD1 matching 7 bases. The CDR3 has 16 residues. Looked up from germline, CDR1 is GTSNPN and CDR2 is SVGIG (reference sequence). The V gene end was trimmed by 1 base and the J gene end by 4 bases; junction bases not matched to a gene: 10. The CDR3 here is CAWSGQTGQVYNEQFF. Here the CDR3 DNA reads TGTGCCTGGAGTGGCCAAACTGGACAGGTTTACAATGAGCAGTTCTTC.

The chain combines TRBV9 with TRBJ1-4; D is uncertain. Trimming stripped 4 bases from V and 0 bases from J, with 7 bases between. The CDR3 is 14 amino acids. Germline CDR1 SGDLS, CDR2 YYNGEE. CDR3 sequence: CASSLNPTNEKLFF. For the CDR3, the DNA is TGTGCCAGCAGCCTTAACCCAACTAATGAAAAACTGTTTTTT.

The J gene is TRBJ1-2, the V gene TRBV7-9; TRBD1 might be the D (5 bases). The CDR3 sequence is 15 residues long. Germline loops: CDR1 SEHNR, CDR2 FQNEAQ (reference sequence). V was cut by 0 bases and J by 4 bases, with 12 bases left in between. For the CDR3, the DNA is TGTGCCAGCAGCTTAGCGACGGGGACGGTCTATGGCTACACCTTC. This encodes CASSLATGTVYGYTF.

The chain has TRBV18 and TRBJ2-5, with a tentative D call TRBD1 (6 bases). Germline CDR1 reads KGHSH; CDR2 reads LQKENI. The CDR3 sequence is 13 residues long. V dropped 8 bases and J dropped 4 bases, with 14 bases sitting between them. CDR3 loop: CASGITGLETQYF. The CDR3 coding sequence is TGTGCCAGCGGAATAACAGGGTTAGAGACCCAGTACTTC.

This clone came up a few times. The chain couples TRBV5-6 to TRBJ2-7; the D gene could be TRBD1 or TRBD2 (5 bases each). With 4 bases removed from V and 4 bases from J, the gap between germline ends came to 15 bases. The length of the CDR3 is 14 residues. The germline gives CDR1 SGHDT, CDR2 YYEEEE. The CDR3 loop reads CASSVIRGRYEQYF. The CDR3 DNA is TGTGCCAGCAGCGTAATACGGGGCCGGTACGAGCAGTACTTC.

The chain joins TRBV7-6 to TRBJ2-7; D is possibly TRBD2 (5 bases). Deletions cut 1 base from V and 8 bases from J, with 12 bases between. Germline V lookup: CDR1 SGHVS, CDR2 FNYEAQ. The CDR3 length is 13 residues. CDR3 amino acids: CASSLEPTGKQYF. The CDR3, as DNA: TGTGCCAGCAGCTTAGAACCTACGGGGAAGCAGTACTTC.

This chain connects TRBV5-1 to TRBJ2-7; maybe TRBD1 (6 bases). This CDR3 spans 16 amino acids. The V and J ends lost 4 bases and 4 bases respectively, with 21 bases between them. Germline loops: CDR1 SGHRS, CDR2 YFSETQ. CDR3 DNA sequence: TGCGCCAGCAGCCAAATGACAGGTTTGGCTTTGTACGAGCAGTACTTC. Protein: CASSQMTGLALYEQYF.

The chain couples TRBV6-5 to TRBJ2-7; D remains ambiguous. The V end was cut by 5 bases, the J end by 2 bases, with 7 bases between. This CDR3 is built from 12 residues. CDR1 is MNHEY, CDR2 SVGAGI, per germline. The CDR3 is CASSLPPYEQYF. As DNA, the CDR3 is TGTGCCAGCAGTCTTCCTCCCTACGAGCAGTACTTC.

This chain uses TRBV28 with TRBJ2-3, with 7 bases fitting TRBD2. The CDR3 is 16 amino acids. Per germline, CDR1 MDHEN and CDR2 SYDVKM. V dropped 5 bases and J dropped 3; count of bases not matched to a gene: 11. The CDR3, as DNA: TGTGCCAGCAGTGCTGCTTGGGGGGGGGAGACAGATACGCAGTATTTT. It codes for CASSAAWGGETDTQYF.

The V gene is TRBV5-1, the J gene TRBJ1-4; D call uncertain. V gave up 0 bases and J gave up 8 bases, with 17 bases separating them. Germline loops: CDR1 SGHRS, CDR2 YFSETQ. CDR3 length equals 16 residues. CDR3 coding DNA: TGCGCCAGCAGCTTGGATAGGTATGGAACAAACGAAAAACTGTTTTTT. This translates into CASSLDRYGTNEKLFF.

The chain uses TRBV6-5 and TRBJ2-7; possible D gene TRBD1, 6 bases. Germline V gene lookup returns CDR1 MNHEY and CDR2 SVGAGI. CDR3 length equals 14 residues. V was cut by 8 bases and J by 7 bases, with 21 bases left in between. The DNA of the CDR3 is TGTGCCAGCCGCGTCCGGGACACCGCGCGTGAGCAGTACTTC. Translated, it gives CASRVRDTAREQYF.

The chain's CDR3 is CASSRRLAGGDTQYF. The CDR3, as DNA: TGTGCCAGCAGCCGAAGACTAGCGGGGGGGGATACGCAGTATTTT. The chain uses TRBV4-2 and TRBJ2-3, with TRBD2 matching over 14 bases. This CDR3 has 15 residues. V shed 4 bases, J shed 6 bases, and the junction held 3 bases outside the gene matches. Germline V gives CDR1 LGHNA, CDR2 YNFKEQ.

The V and J genes are TRBV18 and TRBJ1-4; the match to TRBD1 covers 8 bases. The CDR3 is made up of 14 amino acids. The J segment lost 7 bases and the V segment lost 5 bases, leaving 6 bases of the junction unmatched. CDR1 is KGHSH, CDR2 LQKENI, per germline. CDR3 bases: TGTGCCAGCTCATCCGGACAGGGCGGTGAAAAACTGTTTTTT. This gives the protein CASSSGQGGEKLFF.

The rearrangement uses TRBV5-1 and TRBJ2-5; 8 nucleotides line up with TRBD2. The CDR3 covers 14 residues. J gave up 1 base and V 4 bases, and 3 bases lay outside the gene matches. Germline-derived CDR1 and CDR2 are SGHRS and YFSETQ. CDR3 bases: TGCGCCAGCAGCAGCGGGGGACCCCAAGAGACCCAGTACTTC. It translates to CASSSGGPQETQYF. Combining the CDR3 with reference TRBV5-1 and TRBJ2-5 gives the whole variable domain KAGVTQTPRYLIKTRGQQVTLSCSPISGHRSVSWYQQTPGQGLQFLFEYFSETQRNKGNFPGRFSGRQFSNSRSEMNVSTLELGDSALYLCASSSGGPQETQYFGPGTRLLVL.

The V and J genes are TRBV2 and TRBJ2-7; 13 positions match TRBD2. Germline values: CDR1 SNHLY, CDR2 FYNNEI. Germline trimming cut 3 bases from V and 4 bases from J; bases unmatched to any gene: 3. The CDR3 length is 15 residues. The CDR3 loop reads CASSEGLAGSYEQYF. DNA of the CDR3: TGTGCCAGCAGTGAGGGACTAGCGGGGAGTTACGAGCAGTACTTC.

This clone was counted a few times. As DNA, the CDR3 is TGTGCCAGCAGCTACGGGACAGGGCAAAATGGCTACACCTTC. Translated, it gives CASSYGTGQNGYTF. The rearrangement uses TRBV5-8 and TRBJ1-2, with 9 bases identical to TRBD1. CDR3 length: 14 amino acids. Trimming at V came to 3 bases and at J to 6 bases, leaving 6 bases not matched to a gene. Germline-derived CDR1 and CDR2 are SGHTS and YDEGEE.

The chain combines TRBV27 with TRBJ1-4; D is unclear. This CDR3 comprises 13 residues. Germline values: CDR1 MNHEY, CDR2 SMNVEV (reference sequence). The V end lost 3 bases, the J end lost 7 bases, and 9 bases lay between the germline ends. CDR3 bases: TGTGCCAGCAGTTTCTCTGGGTTTGAAAAACTGTTTTTT. Protein sequence: CASSFSGFEKLFF. The full variable domain, completed using reference TRBV27 and TRBJ1-4, is EAQVTQNPRYLITVTGKKLTVTCSQNMNHEYMSWYRQDPGLGLRQIYYSMNVEVTDKGDVPEGYKVSRKEKRNFPLILESPSPNQTSLYFCASSFSGFEKLFFGSGTQLSVL.

The chain links TRBV9 to TRBJ2-2, with 8 positions matching TRBD2. The V and J ends lost 1 base and 6 bases, in that order; junction bases with no gene match: 8. This CDR3 is built from 16 residues. The germline CDR1 and CDR2 sequences are SGDLS and YYNGEE. In DNA form, the CDR3 reads TGTGCCAGCAGCGTAAGTGGGACTAGGATCCCCGGGGAGCTGTTTTTT. The encoded protein is CASSVSGTRIPGELFF.

The chain couples TRBV9 to TRBJ1-2; the D gene is possibly TRBD1 (6 bases). V was shortened by 3 bases and J by 8 bases, with 14 bases between the two germline ends. The CDR3 extends over 13 amino acids. Germline V gene data show CDR1 as SGDLS and CDR2 as YYNGEE. CDR3 DNA sequence: TGTGCCAGCAGCGGCGGGGGCGGTCCCGGCTACACCTTC. This codes for CASSGGGGPGYTF.

This clone was observed once. V usage is TRBV5-1 and J usage is TRBJ1-2; D unresolved. This CDR3 contains 15 residues. The germline V gene encodes CDR1 SGHRS and CDR2 YFSETQ. The V end was cut by 3 bases, the J end by 7 bases, with 19 bases between. The CDR3 loop reads CASSSTSTLLAGYTF. The CDR3 DNA is TGCGCCAGCAGCTCCACCTCAACATTATTGGCTGGCTACACCTTC.

The chain is built from TRBV30 and TRBJ1-1; no definite D call. Germline loops: CDR1 GTSNPN, CDR2 SVGIG (reference sequence). There are 11 residues in the CDR3. V dropped 8 bases and J dropped 1 base, with 8 bases sitting between them. The CDR3 region is CASERNTEAFF. The DNA of the CDR3 is TGTGCCAGTGAGAGGAACACTGAAGCTTTCTTT.

This chain uses TRBV9 with TRBJ2-5; 7 positions agree with TRBD1. The germline V gene has CDR1 SGDLS and CDR2 YYNGEE. The CDR3 length is 13 residues. With 3 bases clipped from V and 5 bases from J, the junction kept 4 bases outside the gene matches. CDR3 amino acids: CASSEGAQETQYF. CDR3 coding DNA: TGTGCCAGCAGCGAGGGGGCGCAGGAGACCCAGTACTTC.

The V gene is TRBV5-8, the J gene TRBJ1-2; D unresolved. The V end lost 4 bases, the J end lost 2 bases, and 9 bases lay between the germline ends. CDR3 length equals 13 residues. Per germline, CDR1 SGHTS and CDR2 YDEGEE. The CDR3 is CASSTIPNYGYTF. The CDR3 DNA follows: TGTGCCAGCAGCACAATTCCCAACTATGGCTACACCTTC.

This rearrangement joins TRBV4-1 to TRBJ2-2, with unresolved D. V dropped 1 base and J dropped 4 bases, with 7 bases sitting between them. Germline assignment: CDR1 MGHRA and CDR2 YSYEKL. There are 14 residues in the CDR3. The CDR3 is CASSQVLFTGELFF. As DNA, the CDR3 is TGCGCCAGCAGCCAAGTCTTGTTCACCGGGGAGCTGTTTTTT.

J is TRBJ2-5 and V is TRBV7-3; 14 bases are shared with TRBD2. Per the germline V gene, CDR1 is SGHTA and CDR2 is FQGTGA. The CDR3 has 15 residues. V shed 3 bases and J 5 bases; nucleotides not matched to a gene: 2. The CDR3 sequence: CASSLGLAGDETQYF. The CDR3 nucleotides read TGTGCCAGCAGCTTGGGACTAGCGGGGGATGAGACCCAGTACTTC.

This clone was counted a single time. V is TRBV7-8 and J is TRBJ2-3; D ambiguous. There are 15 residues in the CDR3. Per germline, CDR1 SGHVS and CDR2 FQNEAQ. Trimming left V 7 bases short and J 2 bases short, with 16 bases between. The CDR3 DNA sequence: TGTGCCAGCACCCCTTTGTCGGGTTTCACAGATACGCAGTATTTT. Translation gives CASTPLSGFTDTQYF.

This clone was seen just once. This chain links TRBV7-2 with TRBJ1-1; D not resolved. The CDR3 is 13 residues long. Germline V gene data show CDR1 as SGHTA and CDR2 as FQGNSA. Trimming took 6 bases from V and 2 from J, leaving 10 bases between them. In DNA, the CDR3 is TGTGCCAGCAGATTTGACGGCAACACTGAAGCTTTCTTT. It translates to CASRFDGNTEAFF.

The rearrangement links TRBV7-9 to TRBJ1-1; D is ambiguous. Germline values: CDR1 SEHNR, CDR2 FQNEAQ (reference sequence). Trimming left V 1 base short and J 1 base short, with 10 bases between. The CDR3 has 15 residues. The CDR3 nucleotides are TGTGCCAGCAGCTTAGGAGGGCTGGAGAACACTGAAGCTTTCTTT. Protein product: CASSLGGLENTEAFF. Combining the CDR3 with reference TRBV7-9 and TRBJ1-1 gives the whole variable domain DTGVSQNPRHKITKRGQNVTFRCDPISEHNRLYWYRQTLGQGPEFLTYFQNEAQLEKSRLLSDRFSAERPKGSFSTLEIQRTEQGDSAMYLCASSLGGLENTEAFFGQGTRLTVV.

This chain links TRBV2 with TRBJ2-1, with a tentative D call TRBD2 (6 bases). The CDR3 length is 15 residues. CDR1 SNHLY and CDR2 FYNNEI come from the germline V gene. Trimming left V 8 bases short and J 7 bases short, with 21 bases between. In DNA, the CDR3 is TGTGCCAGCCAAGTCAGAGGGTTCGGAGGGAATGAGCAGTTCTTC. This sequence encodes CASQVRGFGGNEQFF.